In its sample, the clone carrying this T cell receptor (beta chain) was seen a few times. Its antigen is not known. This CDR3 contains 12 residues. The ends were cut back, 7 bases at V and 5 bases at J, with 11 bases in the middle. A J-beta primer mix and a sample-barcoded 5' primer were used in a second PCR of about 7 to 12 cycles. TCRdb reanalysed the 5' RACE reads using MiXCR and keeps one entry per CDR3 protein. The table shows about 730,000 distinct CDR3 sequences, with roughly 47% occurring only once. The sample is drawn from a study of blood T cells in healthy people across ages. Study-wide points: Naive T cell percentage showed a strong correlation with the diversity of TCR beta.

Sequencing was performed on blood. This TCR derives from a woman aged 55-70 years in good health. This chain joins TRBV12-3 or TRBV12-4 and TRBJ1-1, with D unclear. DNA of the CDR3: TGTGCCAGCAATCGCGGTGGAACTGAAGCTTTCTTT. Its protein is CASNRGGTEAFF.